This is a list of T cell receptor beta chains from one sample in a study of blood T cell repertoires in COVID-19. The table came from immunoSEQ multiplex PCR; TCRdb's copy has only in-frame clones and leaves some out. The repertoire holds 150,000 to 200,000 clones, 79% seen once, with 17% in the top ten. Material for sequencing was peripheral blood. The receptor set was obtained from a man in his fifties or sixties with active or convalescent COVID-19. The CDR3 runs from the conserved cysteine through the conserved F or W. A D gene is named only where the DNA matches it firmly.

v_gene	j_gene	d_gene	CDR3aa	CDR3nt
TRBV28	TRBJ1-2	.	CASREGVAGNGYTF	TGTGCCAGCAGGGAGGGTGTGGCTGGGAATGGCTACACCTTC
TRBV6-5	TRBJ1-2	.	CASSYSIREAYGYTF	TGTGCCAGCAGTTACTCGATCAGGGAGGCCTATGGCTACACCTTC
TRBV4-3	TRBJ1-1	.	CASSQDGRGRTEAFF	TGCGCCAGCAGCCAAGATGGTCGGGGAAGGACTGAAGCTTTCTTT
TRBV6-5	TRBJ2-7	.	CASKYGGNYEQYF	TGTGCCAGCAAATACGGCGGGAACTACGAGCAGTACTTC
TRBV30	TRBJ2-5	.	CAWSGLLQETQYF	TGTGCCTGGAGCGGTCTTTTACAAGAGACCCAGTACTTC
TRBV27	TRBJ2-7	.	CASSSQGGTYNEQYF	TGTGCCAGCAGTTCCCAGGGAGGTACCTACAACGAGCAGTACTTC
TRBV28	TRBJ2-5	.	CASSQGRVETQYF	TGTGCCAGCAGCCAGGGGCGAGTGGAGACCCAGTACTTC
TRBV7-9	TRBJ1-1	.	CASSLDYIEAFF	TGTGCCAGCAGCTTGGACTATATTGAAGCTTTCTTT
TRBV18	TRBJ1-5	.	CASTSNGYNQPQHF	TGTGCCAGCACCTCGAACGGGTACAATCAGCCCCAGCATTTT
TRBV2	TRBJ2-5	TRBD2	CASSALAGETQYF	TGTGCCAGCAGCGCTCTAGCGGGGGAGACCCAGTACTTC
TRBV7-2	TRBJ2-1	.	CASIPSGAGLVNEQFF	TGTGCCAGCATCCCTTCGGGAGCTGGTTTAGTTAATGAGCAGTTCTTC
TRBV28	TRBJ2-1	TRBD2	CASRTSGRASNEQFF	TGTGCCAGCAGGACTAGCGGGAGGGCGAGCAATGAGCAGTTCTTC
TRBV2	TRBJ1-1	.	CASSRQNTEAFF	TGTGCCAGCTCGCGCCAGAACACTGAAGCTTTCTTT
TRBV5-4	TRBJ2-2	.	CASSPGLNTGELFF	TGTGCCAGCAGCCCGGGACTTAACACCGGGGAGCTGTTTTTT
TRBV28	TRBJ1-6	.	CASSSSSGGRYSNSPLHF	TGTGCCAGCAGTTCGAGTTCCGGGGGGCGCTACAGCAATTCACCCCTCCACTTT
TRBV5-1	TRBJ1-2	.	CASSLETGSRHGYTF	TGCGCCAGCAGCTTGGAAACAGGGTCAAGGCATGGCTACACCTTC
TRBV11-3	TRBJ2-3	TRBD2	CASSPRGGHGDTQYF	TGTGCCAGCAGTCCCCGGGGGGGGCATGGAGATACGCAGTATTTT
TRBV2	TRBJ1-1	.	CASKRDNGKAFF	TGTGCCAGCAAGAGGGACAACGGAAAAGCTTTCTTT